Shown below are 7 T cell receptor beta chains from a single sample sequenced in a study of CD8+CD57+ T cells in acquired aplastic anemia. CDR3 and TCR beta VDJ profiling relied on genomic DNA as the template. TCRdb analysed the reads with MiXCR anew, one entry per CDR3 protein. The table records 200,000 to 250,000 distinct CDR3 sequences, approximately 50% of them present only once. The sequenced patients had an expansion of CD8+CD57+ cells seen by flow cytometry. The sequenced material came from sorted CD4+, CD8+, or CD8+CD57+ T cells (not recorded which) from PBMCs. The receptors were gathered from a human donor with aplastic anemia.

This clonotype was detected many times. V usage is TRBV7-9 and J usage is TRBJ1-4; 10 nucleotides match TRBD1. The CDR3 sequence is 15 residues long. Germline CDR1 reads SEHNR; CDR2 reads FQNEAQ (reference sequence). V gave up 5 bases and J gave up 3 bases; unmatched junction bases: 3. This CDR3 reads CASSRQGASNEKLFF. DNA of the CDR3: TGTGCCAGCAGCCGACAGGGGGCTTCTAATGAAAAACTGTTTTTT.

This chain joins TRBV30 and TRBJ1-3; unclear D gene. The CDR3 is 14 amino acids. V was pared by 0 bases and J by 2 bases, with 8 bases between. From germline, CDR1 is GTSNPN and CDR2 SVGIG (reference sequence). CDR3 bases: TGTGCCTGGAGTGTAGGAGGAACTGGAAACACCATATATTTT. It specifies CAWSVGGTGNTIYF.

There are many counts of this clonotype. This chain joins TRBV29-1 and TRBJ2-1, with TRBD2 matching over 7 bases. Germline values: CDR1 SQVTM, CDR2 ANQGSEA. This CDR3 is built from 14 residues. The V and J ends lost 7 bases and 3 bases, in that order; junction bases with no gene match: 9. Here the CDR3 DNA reads TGCAGCGGGGCACGGACTAGTGACTACAATGAGCAGTTCTTC. Protein: CSGARTSDYNEQFF.

With respect to this clonotype: Likely a read error: the CDR3 ends without its conserved phenylalanine or tryptophan. The DNA is omitted, as the CDR3 cannot be located on it reliably, and the CDR3 follows TCRdb's listing. The V and J genes are TRBV7-2 and TRBJ2-5; TRBD2 is taken as the D call from the table, unchecked against the DNA. The CDR3 has 14 residues if both end residues are counted. Germline V gene sequence: CDR1 SGHTA, CDR2 FQGNSA. CDR3 protein: CASSLTGLAGGKVY.

Only one count was recorded for this clonotype. V and J are TRBV2 and TRBJ1-5; no reliable D call. Germline-derived CDR1 and CDR2 are SNHLY and FYNNEI. The CDR3 sequence is 16 residues long. With 3 bases removed from V and 5 bases from J, the gap between germline ends came to 17 bases. Written as DNA, the CDR3 is TGTGCCAGCAGTGACTTACCCGGGAAGGAGCATCAGCCCCAGCATTTT. This encodes CASSDLPGKEHQPQHF.

This clonotype was counted ten times or more. CDR3 residues: CASSDGDRANTEAFF. The CDR3 DNA reads TGTGCCAGCAGTGATGGGGACAGGGCGAACACTGAAGCTTTCTTT. The chain links TRBV6-1 to TRBJ1-1; 9 bases are shared with TRBD1. CDR1 MNHNS and CDR2 SASEGT come from the germline V gene. The junction had 3 bases not matched to a gene; V was cut back by 3 bases and J by 1 base. The CDR3 length is 15 residues.

In this sample, this clonotype turned up many times. The chain is built from TRBV12-3 or TRBV12-4 and TRBJ1-1, with D perhaps matching TRBD1 (5 bases). The CDR3 spans 14 residues. V lost 3 bases and J 7 bases, leaving 15 bases between the germline ends. This CDR3 reads CASSFSGRSNEAFF. As DNA, the CDR3 is TGTGCCAGCAGTTTTTCGGGACGCTCGAATGAAGCTTTCTTT.